This TCR beta chain was identified in a study of cytomegalovirus exposure and HLA in healthy donors. The study, taken as a whole, reports: In a later analysis, TCR beta V- and J-gene trimming was associated with a missense DCLRE1C variant.

The PCR had 60 Vbeta and 13 Jbeta primers. Sequencing was performed with immunoSEQ multiplex PCR; in TCRdb, only in-frame clones are kept and a portion is missing. Here the sample spans about 180,000 clones, around 80% being singletons. Concerning this clone: Antigen unknown.

Sequenced sample: PBMCs. The sequence derives from a woman aged 25 to 45 in good health and CMV-seronegative.

This chain's CDR3 is CASSLFGRGLYSNQPQHF. The CDR3 DNA is TGTGCCAGCAGTTTATTTGGCAGGGGGCTATATAGCAATCAGCCCCAGCATTTT. This chain uses TRBV27 with TRBJ1-5; 8 bases align to TRBD1. V shed 1 base, J shed 0 bases, and the junction held 8 bases outside the gene matches. The CDR3 runs 18 residues. Germline CDR1 and CDR2: MNHEY and SMNVEV (reference sequence).